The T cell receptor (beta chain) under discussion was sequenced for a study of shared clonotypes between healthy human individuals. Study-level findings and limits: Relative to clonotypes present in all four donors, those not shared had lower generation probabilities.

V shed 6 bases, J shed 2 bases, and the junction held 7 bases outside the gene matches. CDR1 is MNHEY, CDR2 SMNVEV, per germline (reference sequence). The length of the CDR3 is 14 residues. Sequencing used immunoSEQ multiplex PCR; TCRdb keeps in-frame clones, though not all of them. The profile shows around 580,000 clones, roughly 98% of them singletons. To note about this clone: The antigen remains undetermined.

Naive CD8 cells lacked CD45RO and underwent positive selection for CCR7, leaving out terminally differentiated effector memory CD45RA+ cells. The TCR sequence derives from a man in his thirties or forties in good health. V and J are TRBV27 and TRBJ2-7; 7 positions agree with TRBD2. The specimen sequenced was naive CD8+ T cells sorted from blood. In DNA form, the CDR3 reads TGTGCCAGCAGCCATAGCGGGCCTACCTACGAGCAGTACTTC. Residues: CASSHSGPTYEQYF.